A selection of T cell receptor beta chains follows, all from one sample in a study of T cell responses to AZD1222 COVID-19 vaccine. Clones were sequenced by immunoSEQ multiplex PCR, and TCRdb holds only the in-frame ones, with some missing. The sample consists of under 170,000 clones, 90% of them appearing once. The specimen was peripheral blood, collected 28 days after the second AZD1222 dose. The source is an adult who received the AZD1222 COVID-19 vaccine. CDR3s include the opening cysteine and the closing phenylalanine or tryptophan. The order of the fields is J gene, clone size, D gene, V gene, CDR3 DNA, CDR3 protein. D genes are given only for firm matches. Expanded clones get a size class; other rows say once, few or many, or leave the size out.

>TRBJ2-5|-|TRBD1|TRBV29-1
TGCAGCGTGAGGACAGGGCTCGAAGAGACCCAGTACTTC
CSVRTGLEETQYF
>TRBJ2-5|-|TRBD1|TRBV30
TGTGCCTGGAAACGTAAGGGGGCTAGGGAGACCCAGTACTTC
CAWKRKGARETQYF
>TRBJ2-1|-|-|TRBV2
TGTGCCAGCAGTGTCGTGGGACTGGCGGGTGAAGGGCCTGAGCAGTTCTTC
CASSVVGLAGEGPEQFF
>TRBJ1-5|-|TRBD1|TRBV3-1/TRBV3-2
TGTGCCAGCAGCCAGGACAGGGCCAGCAATCAGCCCCAGCATTTT
CASSQDRASNQPQHF
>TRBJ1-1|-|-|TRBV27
TGTGCCAGCAGCGGGGTTAGTGAAGCTTTCTTT
CASSGVSEAFF
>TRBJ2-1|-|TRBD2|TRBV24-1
TGTGCCACCAGTGATCCCGGGACTAGCGGCAATGAGCAGTTCTTC
CATSDPGTSGNEQFF
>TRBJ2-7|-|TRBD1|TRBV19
TGTGCCAGTAGCCGACAGGGGACCTCCTACGAGCAGTACTTC
CASSRQGTSYEQYF
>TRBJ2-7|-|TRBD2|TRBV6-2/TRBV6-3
TGTGCCAGCAGTCAGGGACTAGCCTACGAGCAGTACTTC
CASSQGLAYEQYF
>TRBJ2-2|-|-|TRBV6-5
TGTGCCAGCAGCCCCGTAGGCCCCGGGGAGCTGTTTTTT
CASSPVGPGELFF
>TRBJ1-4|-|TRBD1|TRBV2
TGTGCCAGCACCTTCAGGGGGGAAGGTGAAAAACTGTTTTTT
CASTFRGEGEKLFF
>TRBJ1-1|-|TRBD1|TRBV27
TGTGCCAGCAGTTCCCCAGGGGACAGGCCTAGAGAAGCTTTCTTT
CASSSPGDRPREAFF
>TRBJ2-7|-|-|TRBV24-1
TGTGCCGCCAAGGTAGTTCGGGAGCAGTACTTC
CAAKVVREQYF
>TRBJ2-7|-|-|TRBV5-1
TGCGCCAGCAGCGCGGGACAAGCCTCCTACGAGCAGTACTTC
CASSAGQASYEQYF
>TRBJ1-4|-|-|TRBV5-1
TGCGCCAGCAGCTTTCAAGGGGGAAAACTGTTTTTT
CASSFQGGKLFF
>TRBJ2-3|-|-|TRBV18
TGTGCCAGCTCACCACTGGGGCCCCCTAGCACAGATACGCAGTATTTT
CASSPLGPPSTDTQYF
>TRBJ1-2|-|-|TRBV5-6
TGTGCCAGCAGCTTGCCCGGGGTGGATGGCTACACCTTC
CASSLPGVDGYTF
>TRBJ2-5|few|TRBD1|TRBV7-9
TGTGCCAGCAGCAGCCTACAGGGGATCCAAGAGACCCAGTACTTC
CASSSLQGIQETQYF
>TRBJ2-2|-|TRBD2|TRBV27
TGTGCCAGCAGTCATCCGGGACTAGCGGGAGGAATCACCGGGGAGCTGTTTTTT
CASSHPGLAGGITGELFF
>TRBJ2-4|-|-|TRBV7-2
TGTGCCAGCAGCATTAGACTAGTAAACCCAGCCAAAAACATTCAGTACTTC
CASSIRLVNPAKNIQYF
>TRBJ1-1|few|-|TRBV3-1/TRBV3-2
TGTGCCAGCAGCCAAGGACGTTTGAACACTGAAGCTTTCTTT
CASSQGRLNTEAFF
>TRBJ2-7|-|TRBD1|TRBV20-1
TGCAGTGCGCGGACAGGGGACGAGCAGTACTTC
CSARTGDEQYF
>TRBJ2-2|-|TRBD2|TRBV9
TGTGCCAGCAGCGCCACCGCCGGACTAGACGCCGGGGAGCTGTTTTTT
CASSATAGLDAGELFF
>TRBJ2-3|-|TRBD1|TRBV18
TGTGCCAGCTCACCGAGGACAGGTACTAGCACAGATACGCAGTATTTT
CASSPRTGTSTDTQYF
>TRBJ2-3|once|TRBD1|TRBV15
TGTGCCACCAGCAGGTCGCAGGGGGCAAGGGCAGATACGCAGTATTTT
CATSRSQGARADTQYF
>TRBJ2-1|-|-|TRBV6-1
TGTGCCAGCAGTGAAGCGCTGGGCGGGGGCAACCCCCTATACAATGAGCAGTTCTTC
CASSEALGGGNPLYNEQFF
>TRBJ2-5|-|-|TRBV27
TGTGCCAGCAACCGTCAGGGGACCCAAGAGACCCAGTACTTC
CASNRQGTQETQYF
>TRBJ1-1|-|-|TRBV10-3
TGTGCCATCAGGGGGCAGGGAAACACTGAAGCTTTCTTT
CAIRGQGNTEAFF
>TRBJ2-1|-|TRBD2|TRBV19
TGTGCCAGTACCCCAGCGGGAGTTTACTACAATGAGCAGTTCTTC
CASTPAGVYYNEQFF
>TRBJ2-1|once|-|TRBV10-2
TGCGCCAGCAGCGTATATAGCGGAACCCCCTACAATGAGCAGTTCTTC
CASSVYSGTPYNEQFF